The 25 T cell receptor beta chains in this list originate from one sample, sequenced in a study of blood T cell repertoires in COVID-19. Clones were read by immunoSEQ multiplex PCR, and TCRdb kept only the in-frame ones, dropping some. The sample has about 150,000 clones, about 80% seen once; the top ten hold roughly an eighth. The sample was peripheral blood. The source of these receptors is a woman aged 60-70 years with COVID-19, enrolled during active disease.

There are a few counts of this clone. The chain uses TRBV4-1 and TRBJ2-7; 15 bases align to TRBD2. The CDR3 consists of 17 residues. With V trimmed by 4 bases and J by 2 bases, 6 bases remained unmatched. CDR1 is MGHRA and CDR2 is YSYEKL in the germline V gene. The CDR3 loop is CASSRTGLAGGTYEQYF. In nucleotides, the CDR3 is TGCGCCAGCAGCCGAACGGGACTAGCGGGAGGTACCTACGAGCAGTACTTC.

The chain couples TRBV9 to TRBJ1-2; TRBD1 agrees at 8 bases. The junction had 14 bases not matched to a gene; V was cut back by 3 bases and J by 7 bases. The CDR3 runs 16 residues. Looked up from germline, CDR1 is SGDLS and CDR2 is YYNGEE. The CDR3 loop reads CASSAQIDRGGSGYTF. Here the CDR3 DNA reads TGTGCCAGCAGCGCCCAAATTGACAGGGGCGGGAGTGGCTACACCTTC.

This clone was picked up one time. This chain uses TRBV10-3 with TRBJ1-6; 7 bases agree with TRBD1. V gave up 2 bases and J gave up 11 bases; unmatched junction bases: 6. The germline V gene encodes CDR1 ENHRY and CDR2 SYGVKD. This CDR3 is 14 amino acids long. CDR3 loop: CAISETGEATPLHF. For the CDR3, the DNA is TGTGCCATCAGTGAGACAGGGGAGGCGACACCCCTCCACTTT.

V is TRBV19 and J is TRBJ2-5; no clear D gene. Germline V CDR1 and CDR2: LNHDA, SQIVND (reference sequence). V was pared by 3 bases and J by 5 bases, with 10 bases between. This CDR3 is 13 amino acids long. In nucleotides, the CDR3 is TGTGCCAGTAGTATTCGAGGCAGTGAGACCCAGTACTTC. Residues: CASSIRGSETQYF.

This chain links TRBV19 with TRBJ1-4, with a tentative D call TRBD1 (5 bases). V was clipped by 3 bases and J by 6 bases, with 17 bases between them. This CDR3 spans 16 amino acids. Germline-derived CDR1 and CDR2 are LNHDA and SQIVND (reference sequence). The CDR3 here is CASSISLRTQYEKLFF. CDR3 bases: TGTGCCAGTAGTATTAGTCTTCGGACACAATATGAAAAACTGTTTTTT.

The chain employs TRBV9 and TRBJ1-4, with D maybe TRBD1 (5 bases). The CDR3 length is 15 residues. Germline loops: CDR1 SGDLS, CDR2 YYNGEE. V lost 0 bases and J 12 bases, leaving 18 bases between the germline ends. CDR3 in amino acids: CASSVGGDPGAELFF. The CDR3 DNA follows: TGTGCCAGCAGCGTAGGGGGCGATCCGGGCGCAGAACTGTTTTTT.

The V call is TRBV27, the J call TRBJ2-1; TRBD1 matches at 7 bases. CDR3 length: 15 residues. V was pared by 6 bases and J by 4 bases, with 9 bases of the junction left unmatched. Per germline, CDR1 MNHEY and CDR2 SMNVEV (reference sequence). For the CDR3, the DNA is TGTGCCAGCAGACTAGACAGGGATCCTTACAATGAGCAGTTCTTC. Translating gives CASRLDRDPYNEQFF.

The genes are TRBV4-1 and TRBJ1-2, with 7 bases identical to TRBD1. V lost 3 bases to trimming and J lost 4 bases; unmatched junction nucleotides: 5. The CDR3 has 14 amino acids. Per the germline V gene, CDR1 is MGHRA and CDR2 is YSYEKL. The CDR3 protein is CASSHRGNLYGYTF. The CDR3 DNA reads as TGCGCCAGCAGCCACAGGGGGAATCTCTATGGCTACACCTTC.

A word on this clone: Compared with germline, one end of the junction differs, possibly owing to a read error. The gene calls are TRBV7-2 and TRBJ1-6; maybe TRBD1 (5 bases). The CDR3 consists of 15 residues. Germline V lookup: CDR1 SGHTA, CDR2 FQGNSA. The CDR3 is CASSLAGGVNLPLHF. As DNA, the CDR3 is TGTGCCAGCAGCTTAGCTGGAGGGGTTAATTTACCCCTCCACTTT.

This chain joins TRBV10-3 and TRBJ1-1, with 7 bases aligning to TRBD1. CDR3 size: 13 residues. In germline, CDR1 is ENHRY, CDR2 SYGVKD. J was trimmed by 4 bases and V by 7 bases; bases with no gene match: 6. CDR3 region: CAINGQAGTEAFF. The CDR3 DNA sequence: TGTGCCATCAACGGACAGGCGGGCACTGAAGCTTTCTTT.

The chain employs TRBV25-1 and TRBJ2-1, with 9 bases lining up with TRBD2. The CDR3 consists of 16 residues. V trimming: 1 base; J trimming: 6 bases; junction bases outside the gene matches: 7. Germline values: CDR1 MGHDK, CDR2 SYGVNS. For the CDR3, the DNA is TGTGCCAGCAGTGAATCTAGCGGGACATTAGCCAATGAGCAGTTCTTC. Its translation is CASSESSGTLANEQFF.

This clone was observed a single time. This chain uses TRBV7-8 with TRBJ1-5, with 11 bases fitting TRBD1. CDR1 SGHVS and CDR2 FQNEAQ come from the germline V gene. The CDR3 runs 18 residues. V shed 1 base, J shed 0 bases, and the junction held 5 bases outside the gene matches. The CDR3 is CASSLVGTGGNSNQPQHF. CDR3 DNA: TGTGCCAGCAGCTTAGTGGGGACAGGGGGAAATAGCAATCAGCCCCAGCATTTT.

This rearrangement joins TRBV28 to TRBJ1-2; D is unresolved. The V end lost 7 bases, the J end lost 5 bases, and 11 bases lay between the germline ends. Germline CDR1 and CDR2: MDHEN and SYDVKM. CDR3 size: 12 residues. CDR3 loop: CASNLSGYGYTF. The CDR3 coding sequence is TGTGCCAGCAACTTATCAGGATATGGCTACACCTTC.

This chain uses TRBV19 with TRBJ2-2, with 7 bases identical to TRBD1. The CDR3 is made up of 17 amino acids. Trimming took 4 bases from V and 6 from J; bases not matched to a gene: 14. CDR1 LNHDA and CDR2 SQIVND come from the germline V gene (reference sequence). CDR3 nucleotide sequence: TGTGCCAGTAGTAGAACAGGGGTTAGACTCCTTGCCGGGGAGCTGTTTTTT. As protein: CASSRTGVRLLAGELFF.

The chain uses TRBV5-1 and TRBJ1-6; TRBD1 aligns across 7 bases. The CDR3 sequence is 14 residues long. Germline V gives CDR1 SGHRS, CDR2 YFSETQ. Unmatched junction bases numbered 3, after V lost 4 bases and J lost 5 bases. The DNA of the CDR3 is TGCGCCAGCAGCGCAGGGACAGATAATTCACCCCTCCACTTT. Its protein is CASSAGTDNSPLHF.

The V and J genes are TRBV3-1 (or the pseudogene TRBV3-2) and TRBJ1-2; tentatively, D is TRBD1 (6 bases). The V gene's germline CDR1 is LGHDT and CDR2 YNNKEL (reference sequence). The CDR3 totals 14 residues. Trimming took 6 bases from V and 4 from J, leaving 15 bases between them. CDR3 amino acids: CASRPDRIPYGYTF. DNA for the CDR3: TGTGCCAGCAGGCCAGACAGGATCCCCTATGGCTACACCTTC.

V gene TRBV3-1 (or the pseudogene TRBV3-2) combines with J gene TRBJ2-5; 8 positions agree with TRBD1. Unmatched junction bases numbered 13, after V lost 5 bases and J lost 2 bases. Germline values: CDR1 LGHDT, CDR2 YNNKEL (reference sequence). The CDR3 is 17 amino acids. The CDR3 bases are TGTGCCAGCAGCAGGGGTCGTTTGGACAGGGAACAAGAGACCCAGTACTTC. Encoded protein: CASSRGRLDREQETQYF.

The rearrangement links TRBV5-1 to TRBJ2-5; D is possibly TRBD2 (5 bases). V was clipped by 7 bases and J by 1 base, with 8 bases between them. In germline, CDR1 is SGHRS, CDR2 YFSETQ. CDR3 size: 12 residues. CDR3 nucleotide sequence: TGCGCCAGCGGGGAGACCCAAGAGACCCAGTACTTC. Translating gives CASGETQETQYF.

This clone was observed once. The chain is built from TRBV7-9 and TRBJ1-1, with 8 positions matching TRBD1. The CDR3 is 15 amino acids. The germline V gene has CDR1 SEHNR and CDR2 FQNEAQ (reference sequence). The J segment lost 0 bases and the V segment lost 5 bases, leaving 5 bases of the junction unmatched. Here the CDR3 DNA reads TGTGCCAGCAGCCGACAGGGGAGGGTGAACACTGAAGCTTTCTTT. Translating it yields CASSRQGRVNTEAFF.

The V and J genes are TRBV14 and TRBJ2-5, with TRBD1 matching over 7 bases. Trimming at V came to 4 bases and at J to 7 bases, leaving 15 bases not matched to a gene. The CDR3 is 16 amino acids. Per germline, CDR1 SGHDN and CDR2 FVKESK. The CDR3 is CASSRTGPRESGTQYF. Written as DNA, the CDR3 is TGTGCCAGCAGCCGGACAGGTCCCAGGGAATCGGGGACCCAGTACTTC.

The chain carries TRBV6-5 and TRBJ2-2; 7 nucleotides match TRBD1. Looked up from germline, CDR1 is MNHEY and CDR2 is SVGAGI. Trimming took 0 bases from V and 2 from J; bases not matched to a gene: 3. This CDR3 contains 16 residues. The CDR3 DNA reads TGTGCCAGCAGTTACTCGGGGACAGCTAACACCGGGGAGCTGTTTTTT. Translated, it gives CASSYSGTANTGELFF.

This chain uses TRBV18 with TRBJ2-2, with D maybe TRBD2 (6 bases). The CDR3 is 15 amino acids. The germline CDR1 and CDR2 sequences are KGHSH and LQKENI. Trimming took off 6 bases at V and 6 bases at J, with 17 bases between the two ends. The CDR3 nucleotides are TGTGCCAGCTCCCCCGCCCGGGAGAGGGCCGGGGAGCTGTTTTTT. This translates into CASSPARERAGELFF.

The chain joins TRBV27 to TRBJ2-1; D is perhaps TRBD1 (5 bases). The CDR3 length is 18 residues. V was trimmed by 0 bases and J by 7 bases, leaving 22 bases between them. In germline, CDR1 is MNHEY, CDR2 SMNVEV (reference sequence). The CDR3 DNA sequence: TGTGCCAGCAGTTTATCAATAGGAAGTATTCCAGGGTTAAATGAGCAGTTCTTC. Its translation: CASSLSIGSIPGLNEQFF.

V is TRBV7-9 and J is TRBJ2-7; 11 nucleotides agree with TRBD1. The CDR3 has 14 residues. CDR1 SEHNR and CDR2 FQNEAQ come from the germline V gene (reference sequence). Trimming removed 5 bases from V and 6 bases from J; junction bases left unmatched: 6. The CDR3 bases are TGTGCCAGCAGCCCCGGACAGGGGGCGGGCGAGCAGTACTTC. Protein: CASSPGQGAGEQYF.

The CDR3 region is CASSQPRGGGYTF. The CDR3 nucleotides read TGTGCCAGCAGCCAACCCAGGGGTGGTGGCTACACCTTC. The chain combines TRBV14 with TRBJ1-2; D may be TRBD1 (6 bases). CDR3 length equals 13 residues. Looked up from germline, CDR1 is SGHDN and CDR2 is FVKESK. V lost 2 bases to trimming and J lost 7 bases, with 11 bases between them.